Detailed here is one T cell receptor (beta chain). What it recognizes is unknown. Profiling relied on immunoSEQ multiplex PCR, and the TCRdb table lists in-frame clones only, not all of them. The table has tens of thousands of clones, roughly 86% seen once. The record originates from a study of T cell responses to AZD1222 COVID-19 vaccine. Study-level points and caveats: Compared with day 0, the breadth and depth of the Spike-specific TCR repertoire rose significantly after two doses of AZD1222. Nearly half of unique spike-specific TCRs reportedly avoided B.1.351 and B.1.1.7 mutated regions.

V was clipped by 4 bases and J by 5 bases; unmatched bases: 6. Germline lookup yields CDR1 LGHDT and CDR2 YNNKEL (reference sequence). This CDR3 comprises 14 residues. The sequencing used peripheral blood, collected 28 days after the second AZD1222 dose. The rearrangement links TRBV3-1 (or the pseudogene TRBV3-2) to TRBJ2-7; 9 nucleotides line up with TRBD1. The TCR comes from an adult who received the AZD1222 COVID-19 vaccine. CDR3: CASSPRTGEDEQYF. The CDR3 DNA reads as TGTGCCAGCAGCCCGCGGACAGGGGAGGACGAGCAGTACTTC.